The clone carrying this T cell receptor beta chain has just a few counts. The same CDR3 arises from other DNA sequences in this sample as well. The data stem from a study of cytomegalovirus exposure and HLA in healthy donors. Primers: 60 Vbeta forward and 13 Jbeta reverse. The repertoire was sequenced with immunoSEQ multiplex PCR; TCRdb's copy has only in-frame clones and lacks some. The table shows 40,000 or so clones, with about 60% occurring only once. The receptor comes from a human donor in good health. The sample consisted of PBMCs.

CDR3 nucleotides: TGTGCCAGCTCACCGCGAACAGGGGGCGGCACTGAAGCTTTCTTT. Residues: CASSPRTGGGTEAFF. The chain couples TRBV18 to TRBJ1-1; TRBD1 agrees at 9 bases. This CDR3 spans 15 amino acids. Germline CDR1 KGHSH, CDR2 LQKENI. J was trimmed by 4 bases and V by 3 bases; bases with no gene match: 6. Full variable domain (remainder filled in from reference TRBV18 and TRBJ1-1): NAGVMQNPRHLVRRRGQEARLRCSPMKGHSHVYWYRQLPEEGLKFMVYLQKENIIDESGMPKERFSAEFPKEGPSILRIQQVVRGDSAAYFCASSPRTGGGTEAFFGQGTRLTVV.